Below, 3 T cell receptor beta chains from the same sample are listed, as sequenced in a study of long-term antiretroviral therapy in people with HIV. Sequencing relied on immunoSEQ assay v3.0, run at survey level. Using immunoSEQ multiplex PCR, the repertoire was profiled, and TCRdb retains in-frame clones only, with some absent. Seen here are 20,000 to 25,000 clones, more than 75% observed once, and the top ten hold over 4%. Sequencing was performed on unsorted PBMCs, taken 0.5 years after starting antiretroviral therapy. The receptors derive from a woman aged 40 to 50 with HIV.

This clone came up a few times. The chain uses TRBV7-6 and TRBJ1-1; possibly TRBD1 for D (5 bases). Germline CDR1 and CDR2: SGHVS and FNYEAQ. The CDR3 runs to 14 residues. The V and J ends lost 5 bases and 1 base respectively, with 11 bases between them. CDR3 bases: TGTGCCAGCAGCCCTGGGGGTAAGAACACTGAAGCTTTCTTT. Amino acid sequence: CASSPGGKNTEAFF. Combining the CDR3 with reference TRBV7-6 and TRBJ1-1 gives the whole variable domain GAGVSQSPRYKVTKRGQDVALRCDPISGHVSLYWYRQALGQGPEFLTYFNYEAQQDKSGLPNDRFSAERPEGSISTLTIQRTEQRDSAMYRCASSPGGKNTEAFFGQGTRLTVV.

The J gene is TRBJ1-5, the V gene TRBV2; D might be TRBD1 (5 bases). Germline V CDR1 and CDR2: SNHLY, FYNNEI. The CDR3 consists of 16 residues. V lost 6 bases and J 2 bases, leaving 17 bases between the germline ends. The CDR3 nucleotides are TGTGCCAGCAGGGACCAACTGGGGGGGGGCAATCAGCCCCAGCATTTT. Its translation is CASRDQLGGGNQPQHF.

In its sample, this clone was seen once. Other DNA sequences of this sample code for an identical CDR3. V usage is TRBV5-1 and J usage is TRBJ1-6, with TRBD1 identical over 7 bases. The trim removed 2 bases at V and 10 bases at J, leaving 6 bases unmatched. Looked up from germline, CDR1 is SGHRS and CDR2 is YFSETQ. CDR3 length: 14 amino acids. In nucleotides, the CDR3 is TGCGCCAGCAGCTTAGGGGGCAGGGGATCACCCCTCCACTTT. Encoded protein: CASSLGGRGSPLHF.